This T cell receptor beta chain was found in a study of blood T cell repertoires in COVID-19. Background on the study: Italy, Spain and the United States were the sources of the convalescent and acute COVID-19 samples. Sample material is recorded as cDNA or gDNA derived from T cells, B-cell-depleted T cells, or PBMCs.

Original processing methods: Counts of nucleated cells, estimated from reference gene primer amplification, were obtained. Libraries were prepared by immunoSEQ multiplex PCR; TCRdb keeps only in-frame clonotypes and omits some of them. The V and J calls and clone size are taken from that table; D and trimming were inferred from the DNA. The table includes about 250,000 clones, 88% detected once. V trimming: 1 base; J trimming: 7 bases; junction bases outside the gene matches: 14. CDR1 and CDR2 from the germline V gene are SGHVS and FQNEAQ. The CDR3 loop spans 17 amino acids. Sequenced material: peripheral blood. This TCR was sampled from a woman aged 40 to 50 who had recovered from COVID-19. The chain is built from TRBV7-8 and TRBJ2-5; 8 nucleotides agree with TRBD1. CDR3: CASSLGPQGAILGTQYF. Here the CDR3 DNA reads TGTGCCAGCAGCTTAGGCCCCCAGGGGGCTATCTTAGGGACCCAGTACTTC.